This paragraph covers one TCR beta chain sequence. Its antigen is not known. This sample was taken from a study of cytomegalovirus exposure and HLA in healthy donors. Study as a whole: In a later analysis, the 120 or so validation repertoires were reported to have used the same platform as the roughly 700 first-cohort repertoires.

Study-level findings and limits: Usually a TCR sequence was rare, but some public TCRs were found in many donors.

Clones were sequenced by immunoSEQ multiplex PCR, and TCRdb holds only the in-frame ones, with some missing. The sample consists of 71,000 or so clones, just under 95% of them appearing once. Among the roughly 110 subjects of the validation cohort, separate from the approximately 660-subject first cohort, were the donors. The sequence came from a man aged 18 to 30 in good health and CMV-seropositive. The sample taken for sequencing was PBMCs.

CDR3 residues: CASRRDRGTDTQYF. DNA of the CDR3: TGTGCCAGCAGGCGGGACAGAGGCACAGATACGCAGTATTTT. The rearrangement links TRBV21-1 to TRBJ2-3; the table's D call TRBD1 went unverified against the DNA. TRBV21-1 is an annotated pseudogene. CDR3 length: 14 residues.